These 29 T cell receptor beta chains were all obtained from the same sample, sequenced in a study of blood T cell repertoires in COVID-19. Produced via immunoSEQ multiplex PCR; TCRdb's table is partial and in-frame only. The profile covers some 100,000 clones, with approximately 90% appearing a single time and less than 6% taken by the ten largest. The sample taken for sequencing was peripheral blood. Receptor source: a woman aged 80 or over with active COVID-19.

This clone was seen a handful of times. V is TRBV27 and J is TRBJ1-1; D is perhaps TRBD1 (5 bases). Germline lookup yields CDR1 MNHEY and CDR2 SMNVEV (reference sequence). Trimming took 7 bases from V and 7 from J, leaving 10 bases between them. The CDR3 has 11 amino acids. The CDR3 DNA reads TGTGCCAGCAAATCGACAGATGAAGCTTTCTTT. The encoded protein is CASKSTDEAFF.

The chain combines TRBV2 with TRBJ2-1; 10 nucleotides align to TRBD2. The ends lost 5 bases at V and 0 bases at J; junction bases unmatched: 1. Germline loops: CDR1 SNHLY, CDR2 FYNNEI. The length of the CDR3 is 15 residues. The CDR3 DNA reads TGTGCCAGCAGTTCTAGCGGGAGCTCCTACAATGAGCAGTTCTTC. Translating it yields CASSSSGSSYNEQFF. Complete variable domain (other parts from reference TRBV2 and TRBJ2-1): EPEVTQTPSHQVTQMGQEVILRCVPISNHLYFYWYRQILGQKVEFLVSFYNNEISEKSEIFDDQFSVERPDGSNFTLKIRSTKLEDSAMYFCASSSSGSSYNEQFFGPGTRLTVL.

DNA for the CDR3: TGCGCCAGCAGCACGGGACACTCGAACACCGGGGAGCTGTTTTTT. It encodes CASSTGHSNTGELFF. The gene calls are TRBV5-1 and TRBJ2-2, with D perhaps TRBD1 (6 bases). From germline, CDR1 is SGHRS and CDR2 YFSETQ. CDR3 size: 15 residues. Between the trimmed V and J ends, which lost 4 bases and 0 bases, there was a span of 10 bases.

This clone was counted a single time. V gene TRBV27 combines with J gene TRBJ1-2; maybe TRBD1 (6 bases). The germline V and J ends were trimmed by 5 bases and 3 bases, with 13 bases remaining between them. Germline CDR1 is MNHEY and CDR2 is SMNVEV (reference sequence). This CDR3 is 14 amino acids long. The CDR3 is CASSPGQGHYGYTF. Written as DNA, the CDR3 is TGTGCCAGCAGTCCCGGGCAGGGGCACTATGGCTACACCTTC.

In its sample, this clone was seen a few times. The chain is built from TRBV6-2 or TRBV6-3 and TRBJ1-2; 8 nucleotides agree with TRBD1. CDR1 is MNHEY, CDR2 SVGEGT, per germline. The CDR3 loop spans 14 amino acids. The ends lost 2 bases at V and 7 bases at J; junction bases unmatched: 6. The CDR3 DNA follows: TGTGCCAGCAGTTACATGCAGGGGGCCAGTGGCTACACCTTC. It is translated as CASSYMQGASGYTF.

The chain links TRBV24-1 to TRBJ2-7; no reliable D call. This CDR3 has 15 residues. Germline V gene lookup returns CDR1 KGHDR and CDR2 SFDVKD. Deletions cut 8 bases from V and 1 base from J, with 17 bases between. CDR3 in amino acids: CATNRSLFQSYEQYF. CDR3 coding DNA: TGTGCCACCAATAGGAGTTTATTCCAATCCTACGAGCAGTACTTC.

A word on this clone: Distinct nucleotide sequences in the sample also encode this CDR3. V and J are TRBV7-2 and TRBJ2-7; D is unresolved. Trimming pared 3 bases from V and 3 bases from J, leaving 6 bases between. CDR3 length: 12 residues. Looked up from germline, CDR1 is SGHTA and CDR2 is FQGNSA. The CDR3: CASSFSIYEQYF. The CDR3 bases are TGTGCCAGCAGCTTTAGTATCTACGAGCAGTACTTC.

The rearrangement uses TRBV7-2 and TRBJ1-5; 9 bases match TRBD1. V trimming: 5 bases; J trimming: 6 bases; junction bases outside the gene matches: 8. Germline V gene lookup returns CDR1 SGHTA and CDR2 FQGNSA. The CDR3 is made up of 15 amino acids. The CDR3 DNA is TGTGCCAGCAGCGCCGGGACAGGGTGGGGTCAGCCCCAGCATTTT. Translated, it gives CASSAGTGWGQPQHF. The variable domain in full, with the rest retrieved from reference TRBV7-2 and TRBJ1-5, is GAGVSQSPSNKVTEKGKDVELRCDPISGHTALYWYRQSLGQGLEFLIYFQGNSAPDKSGLPSDRFSAERTGGSVSTLTIQRTQQEDSAVYLCASSAGTGWGQPQHFGDGTRLSIL.

This chain joins TRBV27 and TRBJ2-3, with D possibly being TRBD1 (5 bases). This CDR3 region has 17 residues. The V gene lost 3 bases and the J gene lost 8 bases, with 24 bases spanning the gap. CDR1 is MNHEY and CDR2 is SMNVEV in the germline V gene (reference sequence). CDR3 sequence: CASSFSSRRAAVSTQYF. CDR3 nucleotide sequence: TGTGCCAGCAGTTTTAGTAGTCGCAGGGCAGCAGTAAGTACGCAGTATTTT.

CDR3 coding DNA: TGTGCCAGCAGCCAAGAGGCGGGTCACTACGAGACCCAGTACTTC. This codes for CASSQEAGHYETQYF. This chain links TRBV14 with TRBJ2-5; perhaps TRBD2 as D (5 bases). V lost 0 bases and J 5 bases, leaving 13 bases between the germline ends. CDR3 size: 15 residues. Germline-derived CDR1 and CDR2 are SGHDN and FVKESK.

This clone was seen only once. The CDR3 DNA follows: TGTGCCAGCAGCCGACGCCGAAGTGGGCTAGCGGGAGGGCCGACAGATACGCAGTATTTT. Its translation is CASSRRRSGLAGGPTDTQYF. This chain links TRBV6-2 or TRBV6-3 with TRBJ2-3, with 12 bases that match TRBD2. V gave up 6 bases and J gave up 3 bases; unmatched junction bases: 19. CDR1 and CDR2 from the germline V gene are MNHEY and SVGEGT. This CDR3 spans 20 amino acids.

The rearrangement links TRBV28 to TRBJ1-2; 7 bases are shared with TRBD1. The CDR3 sequence is 13 residues long. CDR1 and CDR2 (germline): MDHEN, SYDVKM. Trimming cost V 4 bases and J 4 bases; bases outside gene matches: 3. The CDR3: CASSSGQIYGYTF. The CDR3 coding sequence is TGTGCCAGCAGTTCGGGACAGATCTATGGCTACACCTTC.

The chain uses TRBV5-4 and TRBJ1-2; TRBD1 matches at 9 bases. The germline V gene has CDR1 SGHNT and CDR2 YYREEE (reference sequence). This CDR3 contains 14 residues. The trim removed 3 bases at V and 5 bases at J, leaving 5 bases unmatched. CDR3 residues: CASSSRTGAYGYTF. The CDR3 DNA sequence: TGTGCCAGCAGCTCTAGGACAGGGGCGTATGGCTACACCTTC.

This clone was seen a single time. V gene TRBV3-1 (or the pseudogene TRBV3-2) combines with J gene TRBJ1-3; 12 bases align to TRBD1. J was trimmed by 3 bases and V by 5 bases; bases with no gene match: 5. Per germline, CDR1 LGHDT and CDR2 YNNKEL (reference sequence). This CDR3 has 16 amino acids. CDR3 in DNA: TGTGCCAGCAGCGGCGGGACAGGGGGCCTTGGAAACACCATATATTTT. Protein: CASSGGTGGLGNTIYF.

This chain links TRBV7-9 with TRBJ2-7; 7 bases line up with TRBD1. This CDR3 is built from 16 residues. Germline loops: CDR1 SEHNR, CDR2 FQNEAQ (reference sequence). J gave up 3 bases and V 2 bases, and 10 bases lay outside the gene matches. The CDR3 reads CASSLLWRPGGYEQYF. The CDR3 DNA reads as TGTGCCAGCAGCTTACTGTGGAGGCCAGGGGGCTACGAGCAGTACTTC.

This chain connects TRBV11-2 to TRBJ1-5; a weak D match, TRBD1 (5 bases). Between the trimmed V and J ends, which lost 2 bases and 9 bases, there was a span of 17 bases. This CDR3 region has 15 residues. CDR1 and CDR2 from the germline V gene are SGHAT and FQNNGV. The CDR3 loop is CASSLNPGDDWPQHF. The CDR3 nucleotides are TGTGCCAGCAGCTTAAATCCGGGGGACGATTGGCCCCAGCATTTT.

This clone has only one observation. The rearrangement links TRBV7-9 to TRBJ2-5; possibly TRBD2 for D (5 bases). Trimming took off 6 bases at V and 5 bases at J, with 10 bases between the two ends. Germline assignment: CDR1 SEHNR and CDR2 FQNEAQ (reference sequence). This CDR3 has 12 amino acids. The CDR3 is CASRALDETQYF. In DNA, the CDR3 is TGTGCCAGCAGAGCACTAGACGAGACCCAGTACTTC. Supplemented by reference TRBV7-9 and TRBJ2-5, the full variable domain reads DTGVSQNPRHKITKRGQNVTFRCDPISEHNRLYWYRQTLGQGPEFLTYFQNEAQLEKSRLLSDRFSAERPKGSFSTLEIQRTEQGDSAMYLCASRALDETQYFGPGTRLLVL.

V gene TRBV7-9 combines with J gene TRBJ2-1; TRBD2 agrees at 8 bases. J lost 0 bases, V lost 0 bases, and 4 bases had no gene match. CDR1 is SEHNR and CDR2 is FQNEAQ in the germline V gene (reference sequence). There are 17 residues in the CDR3. Written as DNA, the CDR3 is TGTGCCAGCAGCTTAGCGCCTGGACTAGCCTCCTACAATGAGCAGTTCTTC. Its translation is CASSLAPGLASYNEQFF.

The chain is built from TRBV6-5 and TRBJ2-7; TRBD1 aligns across 8 bases. After removal of 6 bases from V and 4 bases from J, the junction contained 8 bases not matched to a gene. Germline assignment: CDR1 MNHEY and CDR2 SVGAGI. This CDR3 has 14 residues. In nucleotides, the CDR3 is TGTGCCAGCAGGGGGACAGGTAACAGATACGAGCAGTACTTC. Translating gives CASRGTGNRYEQYF.

This chain links TRBV4-2 with TRBJ2-3; 7 bases fit TRBD2. J gave up 5 bases and V 1 base, and 3 bases lay outside the gene matches. The CDR3 has 14 amino acids. The germline V gene encodes CDR1 LGHNA and CDR2 YNFKEQ. For the CDR3, the DNA is TGTGCCAGCAGCCAAGGGGAGGGCCTAGATACGCAGTATTTT. The encoded protein is CASSQGEGLDTQYF.

This chain uses TRBV7-9 with TRBJ2-5, with TRBD2 matching over 7 bases. The CDR3 is 19 residues long. V was pared by 0 bases and J by 4 bases, with 17 bases of the junction left unmatched. CDR1 and CDR2 from the germline V gene are SEHNR and FQNEAQ (reference sequence). Here the CDR3 DNA reads TGTGCCAGCAGCTTAGCCGGGTTTGGTGGGAGGGCCGGAGGAGAGACCCAGTACTTC. It is translated as CASSLAGFGGRAGGETQYF. The full variable domain, rest sourced from reference TRBV7-9 and TRBJ2-5, is DTGVSQNPRHKITKRGQNVTFRCDPISEHNRLYWYRQTLGQGPEFLTYFQNEAQLEKSRLLSDRFSAERPKGSFSTLEIQRTEQGDSAMYLCASSLAGFGGRAGGETQYFGPGTRLLVL.

The CDR3 loop is CASSQGDGRGEQFF. In nucleotides, the CDR3 is TGTGCCAGCAGCCAAGGGGACGGGAGGGGTGAGCAGTTCTTC. This chain connects TRBV4-2 to TRBJ2-1, with 8 bases fitting TRBD2. Germline values: CDR1 LGHNA, CDR2 YNFKEQ. V shed 1 base, J shed 9 bases, and the junction held 5 bases outside the gene matches. CDR3 length: 14 amino acids.

This rearrangement joins TRBV28 to TRBJ2-2, with a tentative D call TRBD1 (6 bases). V gave up 6 bases and J gave up 8 bases, with 19 bases separating them. This CDR3 is 15 amino acids long. CDR1 is MDHEN, CDR2 SYDVKM, per germline. The CDR3 sequence is CASRPSWGLEGELFF. Written as DNA, the CDR3 is TGTGCCAGCAGGCCAAGCTGGGGGCTTGAGGGGGAGCTGTTTTTT. The variable domain in full, with the rest retrieved from reference TRBV28 and TRBJ2-2, is DVKVTQSSRYLVKRTGEKVFLECVQDMDHENMFWYRQDPGLGLRLIYFSYDVKMKEKGDIPEGYSVSREKKERFSLILESASTNQTSMYLCASRPSWGLEGELFFGEGSRLTVL.

This rearrangement joins TRBV28 to TRBJ2-2; the match to TRBD2 covers 16 bases. CDR1 MDHEN and CDR2 SYDVKM come from the germline V gene. V shed 0 bases and J 6 bases; nucleotides not matched to a gene: 4. There are 18 residues in the CDR3. The CDR3 region has the DNA TGTGCCAGCAGTTTATGGGGGACTAGCGGGAGGGCCCCCGGGGAGCTGTTTTTT. Translation: CASSLWGTSGRAPGELFF.

The rearrangement joins TRBV5-1 to TRBJ2-1, with 10 bases that match TRBD2. The germline CDR1 and CDR2 sequences are SGHRS and YFSETQ. The CDR3 loop spans 17 amino acids. The trim removed 0 bases at V and 3 bases at J, leaving 6 bases unmatched. CDR3 in DNA: TGCGCCAGCAGCTTGGATCTAGCGGGAGTGATCTACAATGAGCAGTTCTTC. Protein: CASSLDLAGVIYNEQFF. Together with reference TRBV5-1 and TRBJ2-1, the CDR3 gives the full variable domain: KAGVTQTPRYLIKTRGQQVTLSCSPISGHRSVSWYQQTPGQGLQFLFEYFSETQRNKGNFPGRFSGRQFSNSRSEMNVSTLELGDSALYLCASSLDLAGVIYNEQFFGPGTRLTVL.

The rearrangement uses TRBV2 and TRBJ2-2; 9 nucleotides match TRBD1. V lost 7 bases to trimming and J lost 3 bases; unmatched junction nucleotides: 3. This CDR3 is built from 14 residues. The germline CDR1 and CDR2 sequences are SNHLY and FYNNEI. The CDR3 sequence: CASTGTGYTGELFF. The DNA for the CDR3 is TGTGCCAGCACTGGGACAGGGTACACCGGGGAGCTGTTTTTT. The full variable domain, in which reference TRBV2 and TRBJ2-2 provide the parts outside the CDR3, is EPEVTQTPSHQVTQMGQEVILRCVPISNHLYFYWYRQILGQKVEFLVSFYNNEISEKSEIFDDQFSVERPDGSNFTLKIRSTKLEDSAMYFCASTGTGYTGELFFGEGSRLTVL.

The chain carries TRBV20-1 and TRBJ2-3, with 9 bases lining up with TRBD2. The CDR3 runs to 16 residues. V trimming: 3 bases; J trimming: 1 base; junction bases outside the gene matches: 8. The germline CDR1 and CDR2 sequences are DFQATT and SNEGSKA (reference sequence). The CDR3 protein is CSASWFSGRGTDTQYF. Written as DNA, the CDR3 is TGCAGTGCTAGTTGGTTTAGCGGGAGAGGCACAGATACGCAGTATTTT.

The CDR3 region has the DNA TGTGCCAGCAGTTTCCGACTAGCGGGACCTGACGAGCAGTATTTT. Translated: CASSFRLAGPDEQYF. The V gene is TRBV28, the J gene TRBJ2-3; 11 nucleotides match TRBD2. CDR3 length: 15 residues. Germline V gene lookup returns CDR1 MDHEN and CDR2 SYDVKM. Unmatched junction bases numbered 10, after V lost 3 bases and J lost 11 bases.

The CDR3 region has the DNA TGTGCCAGCAGCCAACGGACAGCCAATCAGCCCCAGCATTTT. Protein sequence: CASSQRTANQPQHF. The rearrangement links TRBV5-8 to TRBJ1-5; tentatively, D is TRBD1 (6 bases). Germline CDR1 is SGHTS and CDR2 is YDEGEE. This CDR3 region has 14 residues. Trimming cost V 4 bases and J 3 bases, with 11 bases left between them.